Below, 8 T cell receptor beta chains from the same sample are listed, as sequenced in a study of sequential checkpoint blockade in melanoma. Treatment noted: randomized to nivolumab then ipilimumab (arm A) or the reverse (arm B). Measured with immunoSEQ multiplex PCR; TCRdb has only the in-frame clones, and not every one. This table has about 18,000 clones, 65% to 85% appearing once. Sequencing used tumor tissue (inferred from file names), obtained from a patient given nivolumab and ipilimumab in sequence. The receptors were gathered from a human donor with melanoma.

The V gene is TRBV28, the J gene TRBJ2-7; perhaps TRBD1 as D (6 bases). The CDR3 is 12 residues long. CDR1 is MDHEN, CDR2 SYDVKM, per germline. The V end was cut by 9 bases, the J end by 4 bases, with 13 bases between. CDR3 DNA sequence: TGTGCCAGTACCGGACAGTTATACGAGCAGTACTTC. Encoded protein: CASTGQLYEQYF.

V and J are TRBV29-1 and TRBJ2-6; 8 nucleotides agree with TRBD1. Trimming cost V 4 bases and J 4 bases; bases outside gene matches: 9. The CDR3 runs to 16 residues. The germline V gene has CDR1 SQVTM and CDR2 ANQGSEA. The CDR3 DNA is TGCAGCGTTGGGACAGGGACTCTGTCAGGGGCCAACGTCCTGACTTTC. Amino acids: CSVGTGTLSGANVLTF. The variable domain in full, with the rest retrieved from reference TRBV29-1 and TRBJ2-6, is SAVISQKPSRDICQRGTSLTIQCQVDSQVTMMFWYRQQPGQSLTLIATANQGSEATYESGFVIDKFPISRPNLTFSTLTVSNMSPEDSSIYLCSVGTGTLSGANVLTFGAGSRLTVL.

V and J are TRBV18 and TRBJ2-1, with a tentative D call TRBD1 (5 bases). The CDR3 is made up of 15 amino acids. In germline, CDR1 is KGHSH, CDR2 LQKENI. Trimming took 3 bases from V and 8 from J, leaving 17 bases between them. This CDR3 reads CASSPVTGLRYEQFF. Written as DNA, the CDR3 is TGTGCCAGCTCACCGGTAACAGGTTTAAGGTATGAGCAGTTCTTC. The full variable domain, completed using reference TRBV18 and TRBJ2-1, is NAGVMQNPRHLVRRRGQEARLRCSPMKGHSHVYWYRQLPEEGLKFMVYLQKENIIDESGMPKERFSAEFPKEGPSILRIQQVVRGDSAAYFCASSPVTGLRYEQFFGPGTRLTVL.

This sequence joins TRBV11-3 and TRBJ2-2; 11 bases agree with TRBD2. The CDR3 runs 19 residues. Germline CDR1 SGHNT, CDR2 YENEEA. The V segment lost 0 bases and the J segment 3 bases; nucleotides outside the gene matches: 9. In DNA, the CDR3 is TGTGCCAGCAGCTTAGAGGGGGGCCGACTAGCGGGGTACACCGGGGAGCTGTTTTTT. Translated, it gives CASSLEGGRLAGYTGELFF.

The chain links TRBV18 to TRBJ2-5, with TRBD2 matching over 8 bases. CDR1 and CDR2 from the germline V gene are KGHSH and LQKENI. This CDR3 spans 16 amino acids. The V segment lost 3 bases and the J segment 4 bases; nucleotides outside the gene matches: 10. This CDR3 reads CASSPYGGAFIETQYF. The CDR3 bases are TGTGCCAGCTCACCCTACGGGGGGGCCTTTATAGAGACCCAGTACTTC.

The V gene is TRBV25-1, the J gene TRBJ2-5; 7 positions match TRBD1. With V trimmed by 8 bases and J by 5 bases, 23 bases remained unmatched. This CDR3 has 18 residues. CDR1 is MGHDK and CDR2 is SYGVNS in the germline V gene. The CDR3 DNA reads TGTGCCAGCGCCGGGACCCTAGGGGCAGGGGGACGTGGGGAGACCCAGTACTTC. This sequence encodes CASAGTLGAGGRGETQYF. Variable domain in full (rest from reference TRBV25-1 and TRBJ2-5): EADIYQTPRYLVIGTGKKITLECSQTMGHDKMYWYQQDPGMELHLIHYSYGVNSTEKGDLSSESTVSRIRTEHFPLTLESARPSHTSQYLCASAGTLGAGGRGETQYFGPGTRLLVL.

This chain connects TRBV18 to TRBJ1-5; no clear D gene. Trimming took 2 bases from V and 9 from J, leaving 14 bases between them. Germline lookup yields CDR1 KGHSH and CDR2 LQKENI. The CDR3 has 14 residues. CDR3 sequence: CASSPGLEPSPQHF. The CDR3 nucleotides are TGTGCCAGCTCACCAGGGCTCGAGCCATCGCCCCAGCATTTT.

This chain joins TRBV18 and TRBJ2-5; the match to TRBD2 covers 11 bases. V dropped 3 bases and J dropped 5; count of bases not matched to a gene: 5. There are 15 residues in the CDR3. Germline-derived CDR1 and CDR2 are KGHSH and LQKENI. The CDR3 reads CASSPVAGGPETQYF. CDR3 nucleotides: TGTGCCAGCTCACCGGTAGCGGGGGGGCCGGAGACCCAGTACTTC.